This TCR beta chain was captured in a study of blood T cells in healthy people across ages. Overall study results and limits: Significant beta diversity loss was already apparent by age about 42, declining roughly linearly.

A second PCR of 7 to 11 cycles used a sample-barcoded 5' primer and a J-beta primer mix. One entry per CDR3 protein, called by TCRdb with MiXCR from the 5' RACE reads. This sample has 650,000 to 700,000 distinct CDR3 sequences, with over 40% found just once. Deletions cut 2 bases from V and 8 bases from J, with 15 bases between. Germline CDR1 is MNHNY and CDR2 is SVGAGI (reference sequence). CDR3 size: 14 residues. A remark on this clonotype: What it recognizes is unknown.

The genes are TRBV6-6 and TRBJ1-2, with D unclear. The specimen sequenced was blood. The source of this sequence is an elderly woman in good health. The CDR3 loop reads CASSYLQAGGGYTF. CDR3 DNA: TGTGCCAGCAGTTACCTGCAGGCAGGAGGCGGCTACACCTTC.